A selection of T cell receptor beta chains follows, all from one sample in a study of blood T cell repertoires in COVID-19. Measured with immunoSEQ multiplex PCR; TCRdb has only the in-frame clones, and not every one. The sample contains about 220,000 clones, around 82% of which appear only once. The sequenced material came from peripheral blood. Receptors were obtained from a woman aged 25 to 45 who had recovered from COVID-19. Both conserved end residues are part of each CDR3. Each record gives: J gene, clone size, CDR3 length, V gene, D gene, CDR3 DNA, CDR3 protein. The D gene is left open where the match is weak. The size field is filled for only some rows; it gives once, few, many or a size class.

>TRBJ2-2|.|15|TRBV19|TRBD2
TGTGCCAGTAGTGCTACGGGAGGTTGGACCGGGGAGCTGTTTTTT
CASSATGGWTGELFF
>TRBJ2-2|.|13|TRBV10-1|.
TGCGCCAGTTCGGACACTAACACCGGGGAGCTGTTTTTT
CASSDTNTGELFF
>TRBJ2-2|.|18|TRBV7-9|.
TGTGCCAGCAGCTTACCTAGGGCCAAGGACTACTCCACCGGGGAGCTGTTTTTT
CASSLPRAKDYSTGELFF
>TRBJ1-5|.|18|TRBV19|.
TGTGCCAGTAGTTCGGACTTTCCGGGTGATCATAGCAATCAGCCCCAGCATTTT
CASSSDFPGDHSNQPQHF
>TRBJ1-5|.|12|TRBV30|TRBD1
TGTGCCTGGAATGGACAGGGTCAGCCCCAGCATTTT
CAWNGQGQPQHF
>TRBJ2-3|.|14|TRBV27|TRBD1
TGTGCCAGCAGGGGGACAGGGGTGGGAGATACGCAGTATTTT
CASRGTGVGDTQYF
>TRBJ2-5|.|16|TRBV10-2|.
TGCGCCAGCACCGGTTCGAGGCTAGCCGCGTTGGAGACCCAGTACTTC
CASTGSRLAALETQYF
>TRBJ1-2|.|14|TRBV6-5|.
TGTGCCAGCAGTCAACAGGGAAGCTCCTATGGCTACACCTTC
CASSQQGSSYGYTF
>TRBJ2-6|.|15|TRBV27|.
TGTGCCAGCAGCCTGCTAGCCTCTGGGGCCAACGTCCTGACTTTC
CASSLLASGANVLTF
>TRBJ2-7|few|15|TRBV7-8|TRBD1
TGTGCCAGCAGCAGCCACGGACAGGGGTCCTACGAGCAGTACTTC
CASSSHGQGSYEQYF
>TRBJ2-1|few|14|TRBV5-1|TRBD1
TGCGCCAGTACCCGGGACAGGGCCTCCAATGAGCAGTTCTTC
CASTRDRASNEQFF
>TRBJ2-1|.|14|TRBV18|.
TGTGCCAGCTCCCCTTCGGACACTCCTGGTGAGCAGTTCTTC
CASSPSDTPGEQFF
>TRBJ2-3|.|14|TRBV28|.
TGTGCCAGCAGGGCGGGCCTCAGCACAGATACGCAGTATTTT
CASRAGLSTDTQYF
>TRBJ1-1|.|14|TRBV30|.
TGTGCCTGGAGTGTAGCGGGTATGGGGGCTGAAGCTTTCTTT
CAWSVAGMGAEAFF
>TRBJ2-7|.|14|TRBV14|.
TGTGCCAGCAGTGCGGCAGGGGTCTCCTACGAGCAGTACTTC
CASSAAGVSYEQYF
>TRBJ2-5|.|12|TRBV29-1|.
TGCAGCGTACAGACAGCTAAGGAGACCCAGTACTTC
CSVQTAKETQYF
>TRBJ2-1|many|13|TRBV6-4|.
TGTGCCAGCAGCCGGGATACACACAATGAGCAGTTCTTC
CASSRDTHNEQFF
>TRBJ2-2|.|15|TRBV13|.
TGTGCCAGCAGCCGCGGGACAGTAAGGACCGGGGAGCTGTTTTTT
CASSRGTVRTGELFF
>TRBJ2-7|.|19|TRBV7-9|TRBD1
TGTGCCAGCAGCTTAGTACGGGGCTCCCGGGGACAGACGGCCTACGAGCAGTACTTC
CASSLVRGSRGQTAYEQYF
>TRBJ1-2|.|15|TRBV3-1/TRBV3-2|.
TGTGCCAGCAGCCAAGATTCGGAGGGGTTGAAGGGCTACACCTTC
CASSQDSEGLKGYTF
>TRBJ2-7|many|18|TRBV5-1|.
TGCGCCAGCAGCTTGGGTAAGCCAAGGCAGGGGACCGCCTACGAGCAGTACTTC
CASSLGKPRQGTAYEQYF
>TRBJ2-3|.|13|TRBV5-4|TRBD1
TGTGCCAGCAGCCTGGACAGGGGAGATACGCAGTATTTT
CASSLDRGDTQYF
>TRBJ1-2|.|13|TRBV9|.
TGTGCCAGCAGCGTAGCTACAGGGCTTGGCTACACCTTC
CASSVATGLGYTF
>TRBJ2-3|.|16|TRBV11-2|TRBD2
TGTGCCAGCAGCTTAGGGACTAGCGGGTTCACAGATACGCAGTATTTT
CASSLGTSGFTDTQYF
>TRBJ2-7|.|13|TRBV29-1|TRBD1
TGCAGCGTTGACGGACAGGGTTCCTACGAGCAGTACTTC
CSVDGQGSYEQYF
>TRBJ1-2|.|14|TRBV11-1|.
TGTGCCAGCAGCTTATCAGGGGTTGGCGATGGCTACACCTTC
CASSLSGVGDGYTF
>TRBJ2-7|.|13|TRBV5-1|TRBD1
TGCGCCAGCAGCTTGACAGGGGTAACCGAGCAGTACTTC
CASSLTGVTEQYF
>TRBJ2-7|.|14|TRBV10-3|TRBD1
TGTGCCATCAGTGAGGACAGGGGGCCCTACGAGCAGTACTTC
CAISEDRGPYEQYF
>TRBJ2-3|.|15|TRBV5-1|TRBD1
TGCGCCAGCAGCTCGGGACAGGGTGAAACAGATACGCAGTATTTT
CASSSGQGETDTQYF
>TRBJ2-7|.|12|TRBV9|.
TGTGCCAGCAGCTCTAACTCGGGGGAGCAGTACTTC
CASSSNSGEQYF
>TRBJ2-1|.|15|TRBV7-9|TRBD2
TGTGCCAGCAGCTTAATGACTAGCGGGTGGAATGAGCAGTTCTTC
CASSLMTSGWNEQFF
>TRBJ2-3|.|14|TRBV7-3|TRBD2
TGTGCCAGCAGCTTGGCGGGAGATCGCGATACGCAGTATTTT
CASSLAGDRDTQYF
>TRBJ1-2|.|15|TRBV6-6|.
TGTGCCAGCAGGGGGGGACGGAGAGCTAACTATGGCTACACCTTC
CASRGGRRANYGYTF
>TRBJ1-2|.|14|TRBV23-1|.
TGCGCCAGCAGTCAACGCCCGGGAAACTATGGCTACACCTTC
CASSQRPGNYGYTF
>TRBJ2-7|.|13|TRBV29-1|TRBD1
TGCAGTGTCCGGGACAGGGGTACCCACGAGCAGTACTTC
CSVRDRGTHEQYF
>TRBJ2-1|.|14|TRBV5-4|TRBD1
TGTGCCAGCAGGCCGACAGGGGATTACAATGAGCAGTTCTTC
CASRPTGDYNEQFF
>TRBJ2-7|.|15|TRBV11-2|TRBD2
TGTGCCAGCAGCTTGGGACTAGCGGGGGCCTACGAGCAGTACTTC
CASSLGLAGAYEQYF
>TRBJ2-7|.|14|TRBV27|TRBD2
TGTGCCAGCAGTCCCGGACTAGCGAACTACGAGCAGTACTTC
CASSPGLANYEQYF
>TRBJ1-1|.|13|TRBV5-4|.
TGTGCCAGCAGCTTGAGGGCGCAGGAGGACGCTTTCTTT
CASSLRAQEDAFF